Listed below are T cell receptor beta chains from one sample, sequenced in a study of patients and donors after allogeneic stem cell transplantation. One entry per CDR3 protein, called by TCRdb with MiXCR from the RT-PCR reads. The sample lists about 960,000 distinct CDR3 sequences; roughly 18% were seen once. Sequenced material: blood, either unsorted or a sorted T cell fraction (not recorded which). Every receptor here comes from a human donor who was either an allogeneic HSCT recipient or a stem cell or donor lymphocyte infusion donor (not recorded which). It is not recorded whose cells these are; they may come from a transplant donor. Each CDR3 is given with its conserved first and last residue. A D gene is named only where the DNA matches it firmly. Some rows mark clone size as missing; the rest say once, few, many or name a class of expanded clone.

TRBD2	TRBV4-2	TRBJ2-7	NA	TGTGCCAGCAGCCGTCAGCGGGAGGGCCGATCCTACGAGCAGTACTTC	CASSRQREGRSYEQYF
NA	TRBV5-1	TRBJ2-1	NA	TGCGCCAGCACCCCCGAAGCACACTCCTACAATGAGCAGTTCTTC	CASTPEAHSYNEQFF
NA	TRBV12-3/TRBV12-4	TRBJ1-2	NA	TGTGCCAGCAGCTCGAACACCGAGAACTATGGCTACACCTTC	CASSSNTENYGYTF
NA	TRBV6-1	TRBJ2-5	NA	TGTGCCAGCAGACAGGGTAGAAGGTGGGGCCAAGAGACCCAGTACTTC	CASRQGRRWGQETQYF
NA	TRBV20-1	TRBJ2-7	many	TGCAGTGCTCTAGGGGAAAGCTCCTACGAGCAGTACTTC	CSALGESSYEQYF
NA	TRBV29-1	TRBJ2-7	many	TGCAGCGTTGAAGATGGCGGCCAGGGTGCCTACGAGCAGTACTTC	CSVEDGGQGAYEQYF
NA	TRBV7-2	TRBJ2-1	few	TGTGCCAGCAGGGGTAGCGGACCTGAGCAGTTCTTC	CASRGSGPEQFF
NA	TRBV18	TRBJ2-1	NA	TGTGCCAGCTCACCACTGCGCGGGAACGGGCACAATGAGCAGTTCTTC	CASSPLRGNGHNEQFF
TRBD2	TRBV11-1	TRBJ2-5	NA	TGTGCCAGCAGCCTCCTCAGCGGGGGGGCTCGGCAAGAGACCCAGTACTTC	CASSLLSGGARQETQYF
TRBD1	TRBV3-1	TRBJ2-7	NA	TGTGCCAGCAGCCAAGGCCGGACAGGGCCCTACGAGCAGTACTTC	CASSQGRTGPYEQYF
NA	TRBV20-1	TRBJ2-1	few	TGCAGTGCCCCTGGGCTTGAGCAGTTCTTC	CSAPGLEQFF
TRBD1	TRBV28	TRBJ2-7	few	TGTGCCAGCAGTTCCGACAGGGCCGGGTACGAGCAGTACTTC	CASSSDRAGYEQYF
TRBD1	TRBV3-1	TRBJ1-5	many	TGTGCCAGCAGCCAAGTACAGGGGAATCAGCCCCAGCATTTT	CASSQVQGNQPQHF
NA	TRBV10-3	TRBJ2-3	NA	TGTGCCATCGGACTCGGCACAGATACGCAGTATTTT	CAIGLGTDTQYF
NA	TRBV12-3/TRBV12-4	TRBJ2-1	few	TGTGCCAGCAGTCTAAACAGAGAAGGTAATGAGCAGTTCTTC	CASSLNREGNEQFF
NA	TRBV4-3	TRBJ2-3	many	TGCGCCAGCAGCCAAGATGGGGGCCACCCAACAGATACGCAGTATTTT	CASSQDGGHPTDTQYF
TRBD1	TRBV29-1	TRBJ1-2	NA	TGCAGCGTCACACAGGGGGCAGGCGGTGGCTACACCTTC	CSVTQGAGGGYTF
NA	TRBV6-1	TRBJ1-4	few	TGTGCCAGCACCGAGTGGGGGTCGAATGAAAAACTGTTTTTT	CASTEWGSNEKLFF
TRBD1	TRBV20-1	TRBJ2-1	NA	TGCAGTGCTAGGGCTCTCCGGGACAGGGTGTACAATGAGCAGTTCTTC	CSARALRDRVYNEQFF
NA	TRBV29-1	TRBJ1-2	few	TGCAGCGTTGATAGGGACGGGGACTATGGCTACACCTTC	CSVDRDGDYGYTF
NA	TRBV4-3	TRBJ1-1	many	TGCGCCAGCAGCCAATTATTGACCGCTCGGAACACTGAAGCTTTCTTT	CASSQLLTARNTEAFF
TRBD2	TRBV27	TRBJ2-7	NA	TGTGCCAGCAGTATCGCCGGGACTAGCAAAGGCGAGCAGTACTTC	CASSIAGTSKGEQYF
NA	TRBV29-1	TRBJ1-5	few	TGCAGCGTTGCAGAGAGAGATGGCAATCAGCCCCAGCATTTT	CSVAERDGNQPQHF
TRBD1	TRBV5-1	TRBJ2-7	many	TGCGCCAGCAGCTTCAGACAGGGGCCCTCCTACGAGCAGTACTTC	CASSFRQGPSYEQYF
TRBD1	TRBV4-2	TRBJ2-7	once	TGTGCCAGCAGCCGGGACAGGGGAGCGCGCGGCGAGCAGTACTTC	CASSRDRGARGEQYF
NA	TRBV9	TRBJ1-2	few	TGTGCCAGCAGCGGAAATCGGATTGGGTCCTATGGCTACACCTTC	CASSGNRIGSYGYTF
NA	TRBV5-5	TRBJ2-3	many	TGTGCCAGCAGCCGATATACAGATACGCAGTATTTT	CASSRYTDTQYF
NA	TRBV6-5	TRBJ2-5	few	TGTGCCAGCAGTTACTCGAAAGCCCGGGTGGAGACCCAGTACTTC	CASSYSKARVETQYF
TRBD2	TRBV7-6	TRBJ2-5	NA	TGTGCCAGCAGCTTAGAAGGACTAGCGGCTAGGGAGACCCAGTACTTC	CASSLEGLAARETQYF
NA	TRBV5-1	TRBJ2-7	few	TGCGCCAGCAGCTTGGGACAGTTCCGGTATCAGTACTTC	CASSLGQFRYQYF
NA	TRBV9	TRBJ1-2	few	TGTGCCAGCAGCGTAGACGGCAGGAGGGCCTATGGCTACACCTTC	CASSVDGRRAYGYTF
NA	TRBV20-1	TRBJ2-3	NA	TGCAGTGCCCAGAGTGGGGGGCGGGATACGCAGTATTTT	CSAQSGGRDTQYF
NA	TRBV4-3	TRBJ1-4	few	TGCGCCAGCAGCCAAGTCAGCGGTCCGGCGGAAAAACTGTTTTTT	CASSQVSGPAEKLFF
NA	TRBV7-3	TRBJ1-2	NA	TGTGCCAGCAGCTTAACAGGGGGGTATGCTAACTATGGCTACACCTTC	CASSLTGGYANYGYTF
NA	TRBV10-3	TRBJ2-7	few	TGTGCCATCAGAAGCCAGGGTGCCGACGAGCAGTACTTC	CAIRSQGADEQYF
NA	TRBV18	TRBJ1-1	NA	TGTGCCAGCTCCCTACCGGGACATGGAGCTTTCTTT	CASSLPGHGAFF
NA	TRBV4-1	TRBJ2-1	NA	TGCGCCAGCAGCCAAGGGTTGAATGAGCAGTTCTTC	CASSQGLNEQFF
TRBD2	TRBV25-1	TRBJ2-1	few	TGTGCCAGCAGTGGGGAAGGGGGCCTAGCGGGAGTCTTGCATGAGCAGTTCTTC	CASSGEGGLAGVLHEQFF
TRBD2	TRBV7-3	TRBJ2-3	NA	TGTGCCAGCAGGGTGAGGCGGGAGGTAGCAGATACGCAGTATTTT	CASRVRREVADTQYF
TRBD2	TRBV20-1	TRBJ2-5	NA	TGCAGTGCTAGAAGGCCGGGGGGGCAAGAGACCCAGTACTTC	CSARRPGGQETQYF
NA	TRBV3-1	TRBJ1-1	NA	TGTGCCAGCAGCCAAAGGGACCCTTCCCAAGCTTTCTTT	CASSQRDPSQAFF
NA	TRBV4-2	TRBJ2-1	NA	TGTGCCAGCAGCCAAGATGGGGCCCAAAGCTCCTACAATGAGCAGTTCTTC	CASSQDGAQSSYNEQFF
NA	TRBV3-1	TRBJ1-1	once	TGTGCCAGCAGCCAGGGGGCCCATATGAACACTGAAGCTTTCTTT	CASSQGAHMNTEAFF
TRBD2	TRBV12-3/TRBV12-4	TRBJ2-7	NA	TGTGCCAGCAGTCCCGGACTGAGCGGGATTTCCCACGAGCAGTACTTC	CASSPGLSGISHEQYF
NA	TRBV7-3	TRBJ2-7	few	TGTGCCAGCAGAGGGACCCTCGAGCAGTACTTC	CASRGTLEQYF
NA	TRBV6-1	TRBJ2-7	NA	TGTGCCAGCAGTGAAACCCGCAGGGGGGCTTACGAGCAGTACTTC	CASSETRRGAYEQYF
TRBD1	TRBV12-3/TRBV12-4	TRBJ2-5	NA	TGTGCCAGCAACATGGGGGACAGGGGTCAAGAGACCCAGTACTTC	CASNMGDRGQETQYF
TRBD2	TRBV10-3	TRBJ2-7	NA	TGTGCCATCAGTGAGTCGCTGGCTAGCGGGAGACACGAGCAGTACTTC	CAISESLASGRHEQYF
TRBD2	TRBV29-1	TRBJ2-2	NA	TGCAGCGTTGGAAGTGGGACTAGCGGAAACACCGGGGAGCTGTTTTTT	CSVGSGTSGNTGELFF
NA	TRBV6-1	TRBJ1-1	NA	TGTGCCAGCACAGGACCGGGTGCTTTCTTT	CASTGPGAFF
TRBD1	TRBV7-3	TRBJ2-7	few	TGTGCCAGCAGCTATGGACAGGGTGTCTCCTACGAGCAGTACTTC	CASSYGQGVSYEQYF
NA	TRBV6-1	TRBJ2-1	few	TGTGCCAGCATGATCCCGTTGGGGGGTGAGCAGTTCTTC	CASMIPLGGEQFF
TRBD2	TRBV11-2	TRBJ2-7	NA	TGTGCCAGCAGCTCGACGACTAGCGGGAGTCTATACGAGCAGTACTTC	CASSSTTSGSLYEQYF
TRBD1	TRBV6-1	TRBJ2-5	NA	TGTGCCAGCATGGACAGGGGAGAGACCCAGTACTTC	CASMDRGETQYF
TRBD2	TRBV2	TRBJ2-1	few	TGTGCCAGCAGTTACCTACAGACTAGCGGGGGGGCCGATGAGCAGTTCTTC	CASSYLQTSGGADEQFF
TRBD1	TRBV7-6	TRBJ1-4	NA	TGTGCCAGCAGCCCCTCGGGCCTCGGGACAGGGGCCCATAATGAAAAACTGTTTTTT	CASSPSGLGTGAHNEKLFF
NA	TRBV28	TRBJ2-7	many	TGTGCCAGCAGTTTAGGAGGGAAGGGATCCTACGAGCAGTACTTC	CASSLGGKGSYEQYF